This entry describes one TCR beta chain. Original analysis: It was from reference gene primer amplification that nucleated cell counts were estimated. Sequencing used immunoSEQ multiplex PCR; TCRdb keeps in-frame clones, though not all of them. V and J calls and clone size are given by that table; D and trimming were obtained from the DNA. The sample contains about 230,000 clones, nearly 90% of which appear only once. Participants' own reports of clinical history determined their cohort assignment. The CDR3 is made up of 15 amino acids. The V end was cut by 2 bases, the J end by 6 bases, with 14 bases between. Germline loops: CDR1 LNHDA, CDR2 SQIVND (reference sequence). This record belongs to a study of blood T cell repertoires in COVID-19. Turning to the study itself: There were acute and convalescent COVID-19 samples, and they came from the United States, Italy and Spain. PBMCs, B-cell-depleted T cells, or T cells were the source of the cDNA or gDNA that made up the material.

This TCR derives from a woman aged 25 to 39 with acute COVID-19. The chain has TRBV19 and TRBJ1-5; possibly TRBD1 for D (5 bases). Material: PBMCs or T cells enriched from blood (not recorded which). The CDR3 spells CASSIQGAGGQPQHF. CDR3 DNA: TGTGCCAGTAGTATACAAGGGGCGGGGGGTCAGCCCCAGCATTTT.